This TCR beta chain derives from a study of T-cell memory formation after mild COVID-19. Turning to the study itself: For the most part, TCR clusters were specific to one donor. Broader study findings: Day 15 to 85 contractors were CD4/CD8 balanced; later expanders leaned CD4+. Clones that contracted clustered mainly in CM and EM if CD4+ and in EMRA if CD8+.

From the 5' RACE reads, TCRdb called clonotypes with MiXCR, one entry per CDR3 protein. The sample shows hundreds of thousands of distinct CDR3 sequences, approximately 21% of them seen only once. About this clonotype itself: Its antigen is currently unknown.

Trimming cost V 4 bases and J 0 bases, with 15 bases left between them. Germline CDR1 and CDR2: LNHDA and SQIVND (reference sequence). The CDR3 totals 16 residues. The chain combines TRBV19 with TRBJ1-1, with D possibly being TRBD1 (5 bases). The receptor's source is an adult woman who had mild COVID-19 (a few samples of this study predate the infection). Cell type and time point are not known. Sequenced input: PBMCs or a T cell subset sorted from them (not recorded which). The CDR3: CASSRGRGRLNTEAFF. As DNA, the CDR3 is TGTGCCAGTAGTAGGGGCCGGGGGAGGCTGAACACTGAAGCTTTCTTT.